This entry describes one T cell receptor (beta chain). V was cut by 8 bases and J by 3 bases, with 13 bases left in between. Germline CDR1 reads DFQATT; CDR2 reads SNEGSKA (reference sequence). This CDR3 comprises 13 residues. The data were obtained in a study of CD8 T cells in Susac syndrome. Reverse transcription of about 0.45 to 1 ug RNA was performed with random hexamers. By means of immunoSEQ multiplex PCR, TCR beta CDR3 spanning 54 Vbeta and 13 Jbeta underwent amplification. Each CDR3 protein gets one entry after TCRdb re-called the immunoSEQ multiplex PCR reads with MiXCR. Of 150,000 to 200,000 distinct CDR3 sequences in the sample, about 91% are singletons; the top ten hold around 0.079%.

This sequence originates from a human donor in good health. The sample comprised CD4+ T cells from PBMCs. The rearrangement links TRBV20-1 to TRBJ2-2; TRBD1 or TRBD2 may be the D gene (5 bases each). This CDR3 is CSTGATDTGELFF. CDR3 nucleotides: TGCAGTACCGGGGCCACCGACACCGGGGAGCTGTTTTTT.